This entry describes one T cell receptor beta chain. Its antigen target is currently unknown. Per-base qualities were not stored, and no clone one base away is much larger. TCRbeta CDR3 regions were amplified from genomic DNA using the immunoSEQ Assay, a bias-controlled multiplex PCR. The original pipeline was this. The number of nucleated cells in each sample was estimated from the amplification of reference gene primers within the assay. To quantify the absolute abundance of each unique TCRbeta CDR3 rearrangement, sequence reads were collapsed and filtered. Productive Simpson clonality was computed per sample as the square root of Simpson's diversity index over productive rearrangements. TCRdb's version of the immuneACCESS table is confined to in-frame rearrangements and falls short of the full clone set. An unresolved V gene accounts for under half of the shortfall where checked; the remainder is of unknown origin. V and J calls plus clone size are reproduced from that table; the DNA served to infer D and trimming. This sample is represented by about 120,000 clones; about 85% of them were singletons. 3.4% of the sample is in the top ten clones.

This sample is part of a study of blood T cell repertoires in COVID-19 (dated by TCRdb to between 2020 and 2021). Context from the whole study: Samples from collaborators originated in the United States, Italy and Spain and spanned both the acute and convalescent phases of COVID-19. The repertoires were released in a freely available public database meant as a resource for research on the immune response to SARS-CoV-2. Where available, HLA class I and class II types were taken from metadata supplied by the sample provider and were not determined by assay-based typing. Samples were obtained from the ongoing ImmuneRACE study (first 160 participants) and from roughly 1,300 subjects provided by 6 global collaborators. Deeply sampled blood TCRbeta repertoires from subjects exposed to, actively infected with, or recovered from COVID-19 were included in the dataset. The prospective study material was composed of cDNA or gDNA derived from T cells, B-cell-depleted T cells, or PBMCs. Sample metadata almost always included a de-identified subject ID, COVID-19 status, age in years and sex. The research as a whole found: How much clinical and demographic metadata was included differed by source and by participant, and the metadata was provided uncurated.

The collaborating institutions used their own protocols to collect whole blood in K2EDTA tubes. For TCRbeta analysis, collaborators shipped samples as frozen whole blood, isolated PBMCs, or DNA extracted from either of those sample types. V loses 2 bases at its end and J loses 3 bases; junction bases beyond the gene matches: 2. Measured from the cysteine to the phenylalanine, the CDR3 is 14 residues long. Here the CDR3 DNA is all that survives: 42 bases in frame from base 1. CDR1 SGHTA and CDR2 FQGTGA are derived from the germline V gene. This sequence originates from a man in his forties with acute or convalescent COVID-19. Recombination joined TRBV7-3 with TRBJ2-7, with TRBD2 matching 9 junction bases. Sequencing was performed on peripheral blood. The DNA sequence reads TGTGCCAGCAGCTTAGGGACTAGCTACTACGAGCAGTACTTC. The resulting protein is CASSLGTSYYEQYF. The full variable domain, completed from the reference TRBV7-3 and TRBJ2-7 proteins outside the CDR3, reads GAGVSQTPSNKVTEKGKYVELRCDPISGHTALYWYRQSLGQGPEFLIYFQGTGAADDSGLPNDRFFAVRPEGSVSTLKIQRTERGDSAVYLCASSLGTSYYEQYFGPGTRLTVT.